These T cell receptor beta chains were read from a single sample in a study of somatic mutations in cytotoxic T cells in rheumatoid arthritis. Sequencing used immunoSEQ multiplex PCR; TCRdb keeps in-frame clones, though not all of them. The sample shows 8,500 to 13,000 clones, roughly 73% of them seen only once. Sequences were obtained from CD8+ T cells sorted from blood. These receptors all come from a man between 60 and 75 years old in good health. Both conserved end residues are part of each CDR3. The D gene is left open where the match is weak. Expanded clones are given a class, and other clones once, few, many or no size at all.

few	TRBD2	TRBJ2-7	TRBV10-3	CAIRAAGTSREQYF	TGTGCCATCCGCGCAGCGGGAACCTCAAGGGAGCAGTACTTC
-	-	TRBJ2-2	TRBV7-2	CASSARGTGELFF	TGTGCCAGCAGCGCCAGGGGAACCGGGGAGCTGTTTTTT
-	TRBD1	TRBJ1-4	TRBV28	CASRLQGTTNEKLFF	TGTGCCAGCAGATTACAGGGGACAACTAATGAAAAACTGTTTTTT
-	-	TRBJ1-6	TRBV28	CASSLSRGGSPLHF	TGTGCCAGCAGTTTAAGCCGGGGTGGTTCACCCCTCCACTTT
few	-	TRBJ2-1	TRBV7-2	CASSLDSGQLYNEQFF	TGTGCCAGCAGCTTAGATTCGGGGCAACTCTACAATGAGCAGTTCTTC
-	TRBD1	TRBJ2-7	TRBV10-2	CASSAGTAQELYF	TGCGCCAGCAGTGCCGGGACAGCCCAGGAGCTGTACTTC
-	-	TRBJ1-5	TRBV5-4	CASGLEGNQPQHF	TGTGCCAGCGGCTTGGAGGGAAATCAGCCCCAGCATTTT
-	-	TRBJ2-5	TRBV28	CASSLGRVETQYF	TGTGCCAGCAGCTTGGGGCGGGTGGAGACCCAGTACTTC
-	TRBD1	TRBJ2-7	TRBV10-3	CALRDRGSYEQYF	TGTGCCCTACGGGACAGGGGGTCCTACGAGCAGTACTTC
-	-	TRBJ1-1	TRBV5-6	CASSLESAAEAFF	TGTGCCAGCAGCTTGGAGTCAGCCGCAGAAGCTTTCTTT
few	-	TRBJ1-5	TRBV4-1	CASSLRPGGQPQHF	TGCGCCAGCAGCCTACGCCCCGGTGGTCAGCCCCAGCATTTT
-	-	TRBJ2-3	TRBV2	CASNRMFRDTQYF	TGTGCCAGCAATCGCATGTTTAGAGATACGCAGTATTTT
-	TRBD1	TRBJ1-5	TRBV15	CATSMDRGSNQPQHF	TGTGCCACCAGCATGGACAGGGGAAGCAATCAGCCCCAGCATTTT
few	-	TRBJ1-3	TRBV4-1	CASGARLGNTIYF	TGCGCCAGCGGGGCGAGGCTAGGAAACACCATATATTTT
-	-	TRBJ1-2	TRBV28	CASSLTGLWDYGYTF	TGTGCCAGCAGTTTAACGGGGCTCTGGGACTATGGCTACACCTTC
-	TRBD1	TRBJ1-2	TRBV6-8	CASSYSTGVPSGYTF	TGTGCCAGCAGTTACTCTACAGGGGTCCCCAGTGGCTACACCTTC
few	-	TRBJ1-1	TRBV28	CASSLVGGVVGNTEAFF	TGTGCCAGCAGTTTAGTGGGGGGGGTGGTAGGGAACACTGAAGCTTTCTTT
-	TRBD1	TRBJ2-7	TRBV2	CASSTGTGNLGEQYF	TGTGCCAGCAGTACCGGGACAGGGAACCTTGGCGAGCAGTACTTC
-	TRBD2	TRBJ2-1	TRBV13	CASSPASGGATYNEQFF	TGTGCCAGCAGCCCGGCTAGCGGGGGGGCGACATACAATGAGCAGTTCTTC
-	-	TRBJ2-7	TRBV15	CATSRDLGSSYEQYF	TGTGCCACCAGCAGAGATCTAGGCAGCTCCTACGAGCAGTACTTC
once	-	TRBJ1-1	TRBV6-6	CASSYGPEAFF	TGTGCCAGCAGTTACGGACCTGAAGCTTTCTTT
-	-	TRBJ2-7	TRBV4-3	CASSQRDRGTQYF	TGCGCCAGCAGCCAACGAGATCGGGGAACTCAGTACTTC
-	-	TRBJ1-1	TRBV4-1	CASSQDAQGYTEAFF	TGCGCCAGCAGCCAAGATGCACAGGGATACACTGAAGCTTTCTTT
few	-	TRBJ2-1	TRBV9	CASSGSTDEQFF	TGTGCCAGCAGCGGATCAACAGACGAGCAGTTCTTC
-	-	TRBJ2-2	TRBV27	CASSLGSGELFF	TGTGCCAGCAGTTTAGGCAGCGGGGAGCTGTTTTTT
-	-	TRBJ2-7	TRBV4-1	CASSQDGGSSYEQYF	TGCGCCAGCAGCCAAGACGGAGGGAGCTCCTACGAGCAGTACTTC
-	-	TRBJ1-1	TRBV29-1	CSVGPGGESTEAFF	TGCAGCGTTGGGCCGGGGGGGGAGAGCACTGAAGCTTTCTTT
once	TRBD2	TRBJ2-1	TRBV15	CATSRVAGAYNEQFF	TGTGCCACCAGCAGAGTTGCGGGAGCCTACAATGAGCAGTTCTTC
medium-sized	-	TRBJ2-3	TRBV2	CASSERANFYTDTQYF	TGTGCCAGCAGTGAACGGGCCAATTTTTACACAGATACGCAGTATTTT
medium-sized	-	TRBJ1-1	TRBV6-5	CASSYVEAFF	TGTGCCAGCAGTTATGTCGAAGCTTTCTTT
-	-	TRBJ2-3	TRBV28	CASSLKGASTDTQYF	TGTGCCAGCAGTTTAAAAGGAGCTAGCACAGATACGCAGTATTTT
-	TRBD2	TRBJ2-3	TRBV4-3	CASSQLGLAGAEDTQYF	TGCGCCAGCAGCCAATTAGGACTAGCGGGGGCGGAAGATACGCAGTATTTT
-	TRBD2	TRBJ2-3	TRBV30	CAWSDPLAGGPFPDTQYF	TGTGCCTGGAGTGACCCTCTAGCGGGAGGGCCCTTTCCAGATACGCAGTATTTT
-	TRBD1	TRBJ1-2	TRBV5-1	CASSLAPTGGDGYGYTF	TGCGCCAGCAGCTTGGCCCCGACAGGGGGCGACGGCTATGGCTACACCTTC
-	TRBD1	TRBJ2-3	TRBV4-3	CASSQVGGADTQYF	TGCGCCAGCAGCCAAGTAGGGGGCGCAGATACGCAGTATTTT
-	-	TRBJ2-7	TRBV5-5	CASSTGYEQYF	TGTGCCAGCAGCACCGGCTACGAGCAGTACTTC
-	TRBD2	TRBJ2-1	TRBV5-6	CASRKKSLGLAGYNEQFF	TGTGCCAGCAGGAAAAAGTCACTGGGACTAGCGGGCTACAATGAGCAGTTCTTC
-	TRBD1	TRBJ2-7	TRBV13	CASSLGQGAYEQYF	TGTGCCAGCAGCTTAGGACAGGGGGCCTACGAGCAGTACTTC
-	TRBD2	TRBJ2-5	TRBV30	CAWSVPREKKETQYF	TGTGCCTGGAGTGTACCGCGGGAGAAGAAGGAGACCCAGTACTTC
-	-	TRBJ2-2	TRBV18	CASSPWPNTGELFF	TGTGCCAGCTCACCATGGCCGAACACCGGGGAGCTGTTTTTT
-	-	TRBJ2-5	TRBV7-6	CASSLRDNQETQYF	TGTGCCAGCAGCTTAAGGGATAACCAAGAGACCCAGTACTTC
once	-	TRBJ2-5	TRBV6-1	CASSESPGIRETQYF	TGTGCCAGCAGTGAATCCCCAGGGATACGGGAGACCCAGTACTTC
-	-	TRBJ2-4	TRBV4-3	CASSPSQGNIQYF	TGCGCCAGCAGCCCCAGCCAGGGGAACATTCAGTACTTC